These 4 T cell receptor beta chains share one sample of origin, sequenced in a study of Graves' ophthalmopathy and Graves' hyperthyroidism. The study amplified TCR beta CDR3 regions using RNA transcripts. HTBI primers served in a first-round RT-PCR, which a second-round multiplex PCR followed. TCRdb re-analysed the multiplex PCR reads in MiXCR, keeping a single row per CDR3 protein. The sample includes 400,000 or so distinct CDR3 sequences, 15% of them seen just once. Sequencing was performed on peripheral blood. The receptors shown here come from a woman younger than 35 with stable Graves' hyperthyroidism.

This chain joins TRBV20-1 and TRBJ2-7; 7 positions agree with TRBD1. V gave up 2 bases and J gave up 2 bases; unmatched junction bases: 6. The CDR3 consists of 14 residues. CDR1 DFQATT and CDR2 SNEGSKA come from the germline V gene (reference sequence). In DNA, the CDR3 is TGCAGTGCTAGACTAATGGGACAGACCTACGAGCAGTACTTC. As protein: CSARLMGQTYEQYF.

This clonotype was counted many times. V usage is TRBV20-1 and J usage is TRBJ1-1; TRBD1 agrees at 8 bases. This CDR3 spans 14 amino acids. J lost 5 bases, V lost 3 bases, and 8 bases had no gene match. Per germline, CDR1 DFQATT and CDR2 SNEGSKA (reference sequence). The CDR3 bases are TGCAGTGCTAGGGCAGGGGGCGATAGTACTGAAGCTTTCTTT. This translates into CSARAGGDSTEAFF.

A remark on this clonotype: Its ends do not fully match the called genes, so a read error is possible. The CDR3 sequence: CASTLAGRNTEAFF. The CDR3 DNA is TGTGCCAGCACCTTAGCAGGGCGGAACACTGAAGCTTTCTTT. The V call is TRBV11-1, the J call TRBJ1-1; perhaps TRBD1 as D (5 bases). The germline gives CDR1 SGHAT, CDR2 FQDESV (reference sequence). This CDR3 region has 14 residues.

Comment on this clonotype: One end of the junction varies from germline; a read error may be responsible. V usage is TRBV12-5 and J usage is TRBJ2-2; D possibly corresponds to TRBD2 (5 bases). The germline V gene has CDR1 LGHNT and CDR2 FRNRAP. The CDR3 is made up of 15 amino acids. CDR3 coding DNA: TGTGCTAGTGGTTTGGTACGGATGAACACCGGGGATCTGTTTTTT. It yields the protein CASGLVRMNTGDLFF.